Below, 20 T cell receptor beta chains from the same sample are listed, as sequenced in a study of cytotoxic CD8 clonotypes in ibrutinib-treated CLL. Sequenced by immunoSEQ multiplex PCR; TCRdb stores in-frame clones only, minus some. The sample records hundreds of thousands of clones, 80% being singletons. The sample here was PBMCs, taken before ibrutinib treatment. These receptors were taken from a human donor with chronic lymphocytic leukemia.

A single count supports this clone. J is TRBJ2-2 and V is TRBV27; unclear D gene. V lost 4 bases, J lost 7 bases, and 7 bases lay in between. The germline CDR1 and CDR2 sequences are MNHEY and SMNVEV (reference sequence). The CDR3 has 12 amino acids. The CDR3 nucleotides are TGTGCCAGCAGTTACCCGCACGGGGAGCTGTTTTTT. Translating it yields CASSYPHGELFF.

This CDR3 reads CASIVGRAVHGYTF. CDR3 DNA: TGTGCCAGCATTGTCGGCAGGGCGGTTCATGGCTACACCTTC. This chain links TRBV28 with TRBJ1-2, with D perhaps matching TRBD1 (5 bases). Germline V gene sequence: CDR1 MDHEN, CDR2 SYDVKM. CDR3 size: 14 residues. V was pared by 7 bases and J by 6 bases, with 18 bases between.

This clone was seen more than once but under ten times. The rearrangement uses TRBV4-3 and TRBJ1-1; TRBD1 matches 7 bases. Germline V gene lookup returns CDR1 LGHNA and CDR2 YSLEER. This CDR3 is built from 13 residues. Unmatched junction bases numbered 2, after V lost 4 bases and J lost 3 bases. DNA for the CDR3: TGCGCCAGCAGCCGCAGGGGGGACACTGAAGCTTTCTTT. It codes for CASSRRGDTEAFF.

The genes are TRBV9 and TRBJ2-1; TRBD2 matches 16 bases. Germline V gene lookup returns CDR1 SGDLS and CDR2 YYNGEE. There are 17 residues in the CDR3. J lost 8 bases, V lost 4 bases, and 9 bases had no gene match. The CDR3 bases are TGTGCCAGCAGCACTGGGACTAGCGGGAGGGCCGGAGATGAGCAGTTCTTC. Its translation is CASSTGTSGRAGDEQFF.

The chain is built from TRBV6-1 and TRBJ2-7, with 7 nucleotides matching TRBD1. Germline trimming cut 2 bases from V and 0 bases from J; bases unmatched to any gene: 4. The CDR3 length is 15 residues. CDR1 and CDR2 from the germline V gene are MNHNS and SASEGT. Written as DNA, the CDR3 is TGTGCCAGCAGTGAACTGACAGGGTTCTCCTACGAGCAGTACTTC. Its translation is CASSELTGFSYEQYF.

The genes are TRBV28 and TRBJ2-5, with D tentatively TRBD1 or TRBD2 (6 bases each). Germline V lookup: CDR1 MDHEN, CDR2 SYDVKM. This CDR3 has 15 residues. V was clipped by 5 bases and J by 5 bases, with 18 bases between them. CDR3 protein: CASSDNTGTSETQYF. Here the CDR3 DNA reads TGTGCCAGCAGTGATAATACAGGGACTTCGGAGACCCAGTACTTC.

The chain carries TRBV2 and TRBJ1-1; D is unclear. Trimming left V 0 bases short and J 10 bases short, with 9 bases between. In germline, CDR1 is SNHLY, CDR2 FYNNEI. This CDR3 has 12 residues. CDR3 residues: CASSEALRGAFF. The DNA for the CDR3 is TGTGCCAGCAGTGAAGCGTTACGGGGAGCTTTCTTT.

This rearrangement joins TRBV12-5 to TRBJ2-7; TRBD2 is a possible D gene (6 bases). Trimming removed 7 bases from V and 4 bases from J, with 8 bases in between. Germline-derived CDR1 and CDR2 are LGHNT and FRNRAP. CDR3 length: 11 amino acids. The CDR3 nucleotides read TGTGCTAGTGTCGGGGGTTACGAGCAGTACTTC. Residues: CASVGGYEQYF. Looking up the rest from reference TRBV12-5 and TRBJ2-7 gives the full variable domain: DARVTQTPRHKVTEMGQEVTMRCQPILGHNTVFWYRQTMMQGLELLAYFRNRAPLDDSGMPKDRFSAEMPDATLATLKIQPSEPRDSAVYFCASVGGYEQYFGPGTRLTVT.

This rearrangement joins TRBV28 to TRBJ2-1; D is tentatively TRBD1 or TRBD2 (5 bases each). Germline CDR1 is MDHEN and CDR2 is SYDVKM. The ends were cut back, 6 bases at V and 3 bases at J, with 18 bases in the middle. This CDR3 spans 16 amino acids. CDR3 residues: CASRGRNGTDYNEQFF. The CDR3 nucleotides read TGTGCCAGCAGGGGAAGAAACGGGACCGACTACAATGAGCAGTTCTTC.

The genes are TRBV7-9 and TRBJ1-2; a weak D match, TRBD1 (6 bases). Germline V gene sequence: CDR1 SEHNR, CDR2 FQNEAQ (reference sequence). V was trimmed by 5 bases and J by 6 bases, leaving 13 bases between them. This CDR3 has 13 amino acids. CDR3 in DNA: TGTGCCAGCAGCCTGGGGGCGGATCATGGCTACACCTTC. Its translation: CASSLGADHGYTF.

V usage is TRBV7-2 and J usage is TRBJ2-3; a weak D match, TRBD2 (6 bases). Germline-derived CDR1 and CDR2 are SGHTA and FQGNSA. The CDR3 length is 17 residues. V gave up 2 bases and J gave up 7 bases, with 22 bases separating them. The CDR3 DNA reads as TGTGCCAGCAGCTTACAAGCGGGCGGGGATGCACCCCATACGCAGTATTTT. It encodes CASSLQAGGDAPHTQYF.

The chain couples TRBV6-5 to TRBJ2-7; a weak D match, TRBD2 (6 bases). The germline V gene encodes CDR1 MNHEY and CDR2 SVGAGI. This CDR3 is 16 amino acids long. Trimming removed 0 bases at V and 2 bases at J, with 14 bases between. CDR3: CASSYSRLLAPYEQYF. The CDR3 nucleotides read TGTGCCAGCAGTTACTCGAGGTTACTAGCTCCCTACGAGCAGTACTTC.

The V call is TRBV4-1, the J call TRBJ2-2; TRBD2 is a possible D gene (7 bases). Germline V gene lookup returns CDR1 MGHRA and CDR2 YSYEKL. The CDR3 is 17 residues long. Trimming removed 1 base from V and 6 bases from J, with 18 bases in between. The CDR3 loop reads CASSQGSGQGRAGELFF. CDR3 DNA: TGCGCCAGCAGCCAAGGGTCGGGTCAGGGGAGGGCCGGGGAGCTGTTTTTT.

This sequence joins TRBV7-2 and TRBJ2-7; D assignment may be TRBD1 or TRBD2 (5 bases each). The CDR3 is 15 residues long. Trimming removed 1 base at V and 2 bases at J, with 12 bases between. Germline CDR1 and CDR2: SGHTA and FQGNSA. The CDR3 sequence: CASSLDPGTTYEQYF. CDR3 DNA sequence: TGTGCCAGCAGCTTAGACCCCGGGACCACCTACGAGCAGTACTTC. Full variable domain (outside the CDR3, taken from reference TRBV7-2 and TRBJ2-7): GAGVSQSPSNKVTEKGKDVELRCDPISGHTALYWYRQSLGQGLEFLIYFQGNSAPDKSGLPSDRFSAERTGGSVSTLTIQRTQQEDSAVYLCASSLDPGTTYEQYFGPGTRLTVT.

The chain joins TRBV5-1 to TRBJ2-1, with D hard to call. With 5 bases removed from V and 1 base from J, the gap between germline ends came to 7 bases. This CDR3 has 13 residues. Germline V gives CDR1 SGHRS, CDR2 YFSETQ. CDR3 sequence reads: CASRPDSYNEQFF. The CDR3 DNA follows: TGCGCCAGCAGACCCGATTCCTACAATGAGCAGTTCTTC.

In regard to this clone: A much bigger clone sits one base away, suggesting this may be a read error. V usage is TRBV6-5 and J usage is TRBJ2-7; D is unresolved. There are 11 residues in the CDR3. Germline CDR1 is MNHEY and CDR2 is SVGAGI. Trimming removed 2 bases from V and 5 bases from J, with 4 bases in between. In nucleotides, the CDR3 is TGTGCCAGCAGTTACGGCGACGAGCAGTACTTC. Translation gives CASSYGDEQYF.

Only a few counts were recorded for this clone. The CDR3 region has the DNA TGTGCCAGCAGCAAAGTCTTTCATAACTATGGCTACACCTTC. Translated, it gives CASSKVFHNYGYTF. The J gene is TRBJ1-2, the V gene TRBV21-1. TRBV21-1 is a recognized pseudogene. The length of the CDR3 is 14 residues.

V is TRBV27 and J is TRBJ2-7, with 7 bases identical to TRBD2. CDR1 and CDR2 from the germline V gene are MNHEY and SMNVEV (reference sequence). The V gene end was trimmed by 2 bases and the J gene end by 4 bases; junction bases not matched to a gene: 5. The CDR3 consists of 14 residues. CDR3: CASSLGGRRYEQYF. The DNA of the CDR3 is TGTGCCAGCAGTTTAGGCGGGAGAAGGTACGAGCAGTACTTC.

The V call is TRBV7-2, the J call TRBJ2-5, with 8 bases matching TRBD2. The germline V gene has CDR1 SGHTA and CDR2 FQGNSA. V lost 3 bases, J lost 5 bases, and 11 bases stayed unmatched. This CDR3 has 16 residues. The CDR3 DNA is TGTGCCAGCAGCTTGCGGGAGGCACCCCCGGTGGAGACCCAGTACTTC. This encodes CASSLREAPPVETQYF.

CDR3 residues: CASSRGGGVLNEQYF. The DNA of the CDR3 is TGTGCCAGCAGCCGCGGGGGAGGGGTACTAAACGAGCAGTACTTC. The J gene is TRBJ2-7, the V gene TRBV7-6; TRBD2 matches at 7 bases. Trimming took 5 bases from V and 5 from J; bases not matched to a gene: 12. This CDR3 has 15 amino acids. Germline CDR1 is SGHVS and CDR2 is FNYEAQ.